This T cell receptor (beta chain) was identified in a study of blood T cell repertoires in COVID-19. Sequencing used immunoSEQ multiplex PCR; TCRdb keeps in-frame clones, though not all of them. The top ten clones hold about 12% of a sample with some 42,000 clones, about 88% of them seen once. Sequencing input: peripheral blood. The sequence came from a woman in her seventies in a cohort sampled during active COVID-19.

CDR3 nucleotide sequence: TGTGCCACCAGCACAGGTAGCAATCAGCCCCAGCATTTT. It translates to CATSTGSNQPQHF. V is TRBV24-1 and J is TRBJ1-5, with D tentatively TRBD1 (5 bases). Germline lookup yields CDR1 KGHDR and CDR2 SFDVKD. This CDR3 is built from 13 residues. Between the trimmed V and J ends, which lost 7 bases and 0 bases, there was a span of 6 bases.